The next 9 T cell receptor beta chains were all read from a single sample in a study of cytomegalovirus exposure and HLA in healthy donors. 60 Vbeta and 13 Jbeta primers were used in PCR. Method: immunoSEQ multiplex PCR; TCRdb's copy keeps in-frame clones and lacks some. The data contain about 160,000 clones, over 60% of them singletons. The sample was PBMCs. These TCRs come from a woman aged 25 to 39 in good health and CMV-seronegative.

The chain carries TRBV5-1 and TRBJ2-5; TRBD2 matches 8 bases. J gave up 5 bases and V 7 bases, and 13 bases lay outside the gene matches. The V gene's germline CDR1 is SGHRS and CDR2 YFSETQ. CDR3 length equals 15 residues. The DNA of the CDR3 is TGCGCCAGCGTAGTTATTGGCGGGAGGAGGGAGACCCAGTACTTC. This translates into CASVVIGGRRETQYF.

The genes are TRBV30 and TRBJ1-3; 8 bases map to TRBD1. Unmatched junction bases numbered 7, after V lost 4 bases and J lost 2 bases. Germline assignment: CDR1 GTSNPN and CDR2 SVGIG (reference sequence). This CDR3 spans 15 amino acids. CDR3 sequence: CAWITGTGPGNTIYF. The DNA for the CDR3 is TGTGCCTGGATTACGGGGACAGGACCTGGAAACACCATATATTTT.

This chain links TRBV7-2 with TRBJ1-1; D is unclear. Between the trimmed V and J ends, which lost 5 bases and 0 bases, there was a span of 10 bases. The CDR3 is made up of 14 amino acids. From germline, CDR1 is SGHTA and CDR2 FQGNSA. CDR3: CASSGGLLNTEAFF. The CDR3 DNA reads TGTGCCAGCAGCGGAGGGTTGTTGAACACTGAAGCTTTCTTT.

Worth noting for this clone: At one boundary the junction diverges from the germline segment, which might be a read error. The J gene is TRBJ2-7, the V gene TRBV19, with a tentative D call TRBD1 (6 bases). The CDR3 is made up of 15 amino acids. CDR1 and CDR2 from the germline V gene are LNHDA and SQIVND (reference sequence). The CDR3 DNA reads as TGTGCCACTAGTAGGGGGACACCTGCATCCTACGAGCAGTACTTC. It codes for CATSRGTPASYEQYF.

V is TRBV28 and J is TRBJ1-2; weak D call: TRBD1 (5 bases). V lost 3 bases and J 7 bases, leaving 18 bases between the germline ends. Germline CDR1 reads MDHEN; CDR2 reads SYDVKM. CDR3 length equals 15 residues. CDR3 bases: TGTGCCAGCAGTTTGACGGGGGGAAGGGGCCTTGGCTACACCTTC. This sequence encodes CASSLTGGRGLGYTF.

For the CDR3, the DNA is TGTGCCAGTAACCTAGCGGGAGGGCCCGACAATGAGCAGTTCTTC. This encodes CASNLAGGPDNEQFF. This chain links TRBV19 with TRBJ2-1; 12 positions match TRBD2. This CDR3 region has 15 residues. V lost 7 bases, J lost 5 bases, and 6 bases stayed unmatched. Germline V gene data show CDR1 as LNHDA and CDR2 as SQIVND (reference sequence).

The V and J genes are TRBV7-9 and TRBJ2-7; a possible D gene is TRBD1 (6 bases). The CDR3 runs 13 residues. Looked up from germline, CDR1 is SEHNR and CDR2 is FQNEAQ (reference sequence). The V end lost 7 bases, the J end lost 6 bases, and 16 bases lay between the germline ends. As DNA, the CDR3 is TGTGCCAGCAATTCCGGGACACCACCCGAGCAGTACTTC. Its translation is CASNSGTPPEQYF.

The gene calls are TRBV7-2 and TRBJ2-7, with 7 bases identical to TRBD1. The junction had 13 bases not matched to a gene; V was cut back by 5 bases and J by 6 bases. The length of the CDR3 is 15 residues. Per the germline V gene, CDR1 is SGHTA and CDR2 is FQGNSA. This CDR3 is CASSEFGASGGEQYF. The CDR3 nucleotides read TGTGCCAGCAGCGAATTTGGCGCTTCAGGGGGCGAGCAGTACTTC.

This clone was detected only a few times. The chain has TRBV9 and TRBJ2-2; 8 nucleotides align to TRBD2. Per the germline V gene, CDR1 is SGDLS and CDR2 is YYNGEE. The CDR3 has 17 amino acids. J lost 4 bases, V lost 3 bases, and 11 bases had no gene match. The CDR3 region is CASSGRSGGYPTGELFF. CDR3 nucleotides: TGTGCCAGCAGCGGGAGGAGCGGGGGATACCCCACCGGGGAGCTGTTTTTT. Combining the CDR3 with reference TRBV9 and TRBJ2-2 gives the whole variable domain DSGVTQTPKHLITATGQRVTLRCSPRSGDLSVYWYQQSLDQGLQFLIQYYNGEERAKGNILERFSAQQFPDLHSELNLSSLELGDSALYFCASSGRSGGYPTGELFFGEGSRLTVL.